Below are 14 T cell receptor beta chains sequenced from a single sample in a study of blood T cells in healthy people across ages. It was with a sample-barcoded 5' primer and a J-beta primer mix that a second PCR of about 6 to 12 cycles was run. TCRdb fed the 5' RACE reads into MiXCR, producing one record per CDR3 protein. The profile shows roughly 1.7 million distinct CDR3 sequences, roughly 32% of them singletons. What was sequenced was blood. The source is a woman aged 25 to 39 in good health.

In its sample, this clonotype was seen a few times. This chain joins TRBV2 and TRBJ2-3; D perhaps matches TRBD2 (6 bases). Germline loops: CDR1 SNHLY, CDR2 FYNNEI. This CDR3 is 15 amino acids long. Trimming cost V 6 bases and J 1 base, with 14 bases left between them. The CDR3 DNA reads as TGTGCCAGCAGACGAGCGGCTAGCGGCACAGATACGCAGTATTTT. This sequence encodes CASRRAASGTDTQYF.

This clonotype was counted ten times or more. The V and J genes are TRBV13 and TRBJ2-3, with a weak D call TRBD2 (6 bases). Germline lookup yields CDR1 PRHDT and CDR2 FYEKMQ (reference sequence). The V gene lost 11 bases and the J gene lost 3 bases, with 15 bases spanning the gap. The CDR3 has 13 amino acids. The CDR3 bases are TGTGCCTCCCGGTTGGGGGGTACAGATACGCAGTATTTT. Translating it yields CASRLGGTDTQYF.

This chain connects TRBV5-1 to TRBJ2-5; D perhaps matches TRBD2 (5 bases). There are 13 residues in the CDR3. The germline CDR1 and CDR2 sequences are SGHRS and YFSETQ. Trimming took 4 bases from V and 5 from J, leaving 12 bases between them. CDR3 DNA: TGCGCCAGCAGCGCGGGTCCCACTGAGACCCAGTACTTC. Protein: CASSAGPTETQYF.

Comment on this clonotype: At one of its ends the junction is not consistent with the germline gene, which may arise from a read error. This chain links TRBV4-1 with TRBJ2-1, with 8 nucleotides matching TRBD2. Germline CDR1 and CDR2: MGHRA and YSYEKL. This CDR3 spans 17 amino acids. CDR3 loop: CTSSQDGPGGFYNEQFF. The CDR3 DNA is TGCACCAGCAGCCAAGATGGGCCGGGGGGGTTCTACAATGAGCAGTTCTTC.

This clonotype was observed a handful of times. The genes are TRBV20-1 and TRBJ2-4; D possibly uses TRBD1 or TRBD2 (6 bases each). The V gene lost 5 bases and the J gene lost 13 bases, with 21 bases spanning the gap. This CDR3 spans 13 amino acids. Germline CDR1 and CDR2: DFQATT and SNEGSKA (reference sequence). The chain's CDR3 is CSALGGRVHEQYF. The CDR3 DNA follows: TGCAGTGCTCTCGGGGGCAGGGTCCATGAGCAGTACTTC.

This chain connects TRBV20-1 to TRBJ1-1; D perhaps matches TRBD1 (6 bases). This CDR3 comprises 10 residues. From germline, CDR1 is DFQATT and CDR2 SNEGSKA (reference sequence). V shed 8 bases and J shed 4 bases, with 8 bases lying between them. The CDR3 loop reads CSIQGTEAFF. CDR3 DNA sequence: TGCAGTATACAGGGCACTGAAGCTTTCTTT.

This clonotype was seen ten or more times. This chain connects TRBV27 to TRBJ2-7, with 12 bases identical to TRBD2. The ends lost 5 bases at V and 7 bases at J; junction bases unmatched: 6. The CDR3 extends over 14 amino acids. The V gene's germline CDR1 is MNHEY and CDR2 SMNVEV (reference sequence). The CDR3 coding sequence is TGTGCCAGCAGTGCGGGGACTAGCGGGCAAGAGCAGTACTTC. It codes for CASSAGTSGQEQYF.

This clonotype showed up just a few times. V and J are TRBV6-2 or TRBV6-3 and TRBJ1-2; 10 bases agree with TRBD1. This CDR3 region has 16 residues. Germline CDR1 reads MNHEY; CDR2 reads SVGEGT. The V and J ends lost 7 bases and 4 bases, in that order; junction bases with no gene match: 12. The CDR3 DNA reads as TGTGCCAGCACCGAAGGAGGGACAGGGGCGACCTATGGCTACACCTTC. Its translation is CASTEGGTGATYGYTF.

The rearrangement uses TRBV5-1 and TRBJ2-1, with TRBD1 matching 9 bases. Germline V gives CDR1 SGHRS, CDR2 YFSETQ. The CDR3 length is 18 residues. Trimming cost V 0 bases and J 3 bases; bases outside gene matches: 10. The DNA of the CDR3 is TGCGCCAGCAGCTTGGGGGCCACCGGGACAGGGAACTACAATGAGCAGTTCTTC. It specifies CASSLGATGTGNYNEQFF.

This clonotype was seen once. The rearrangement joins TRBV5-1 to TRBJ2-3; 7 nucleotides line up with TRBD1. The CDR3 length is 15 residues. With V trimmed by 2 bases and J by 4 bases, 7 bases remained unmatched. CDR1 and CDR2 (germline): SGHRS, YFSETQ. The CDR3 DNA is TGCGCCAGCAGCTTAGGGACCCAGGGGGCAGATACGCAGTATTTT. This encodes CASSLGTQGADTQYF.

This clonotype has a count of ten or more. V usage is TRBV4-1 and J usage is TRBJ2-5, with 11 bases that match TRBD2. With the DNA end fitting TRBJ2-7 better, the J assignment may be wrong. The CDR3 extends over 16 amino acids. CDR1 MGHRA and CDR2 YSYEKL come from the germline V gene. CDR3 loop: CASSQGGASGRFEQYF. The DNA for the CDR3 is TGCGCCAGCAGCCAAGGGGGGGCTAGCGGGAGGTTCGAGCAGTACTTC.

The chain joins TRBV2 to TRBJ1-2; D remains unclear. The CDR3 contains 14 residues. Germline values: CDR1 SNHLY, CDR2 FYNNEI. V lost 2 bases and J lost 1, with 8 bases in between. The CDR3 here is CASSERWDNYGYTF. The CDR3 DNA follows: TGTGCCAGCAGTGAACGGTGGGATAACTATGGCTACACCTTC.

Concerning this clonotype: One junction end does not reproduce the germline sequence, and a read error may be involved. This chain connects TRBV9 to TRBJ1-1; TRBD1 aligns across 7 bases. Germline lookup yields CDR1 SGDLS and CDR2 YYNGEE. The CDR3 runs to 15 residues. CDR3 residues: CASSPRQGMNAEAFF. Here the CDR3 DNA reads TGTGCCAGCAGCCCGAGACAGGGAATGAACGCTGAAGCTTTCTTT.

Regarding this clonotype: The missing conserved phenylalanine or tryptophan at the end of this CDR3 makes a read error likely. The CDR3 DNA reads as TGCGCCAGCAGCCAAGCGGCATCTATGGGGGGCCCTAACTATGGCTACACCTGC. The encoded protein is CASSQAASMGGPNYGYTC. This chain links TRBV4-1 with TRBJ1-2; tentatively, D is TRBD1 (6 bases). The CDR3 runs to 18 residues. Germline V gene lookup returns CDR1 MGHRA and CDR2 YSYEKL. Trimming shortened V by 1 base and J by 0 bases, and 18 bases separated the two germline ends.